This TCR beta chain was sequenced for a study of pediatric ulcerative colitis. The V gene's germline CDR1 is MRHNA and CDR2 SNTAGT. The germline V and J ends were trimmed by 5 bases and 3 bases, with 9 bases remaining between them. There are 13 residues in the CDR3. This table comes from immunoSEQ multiplex PCR, and its TCRdb copy is limited to in-frame clones, with some not included. The table records over 10,000 clones, approximately 77% of them present only once. The rectum was sampled with one to two pinch biopsies at colonoscopy. The TCR sequence derives from a boy aged 5-17 years who was a control in a study of pediatric ulcerative colitis. The sequenced sample consisted of gut tissue. The chain has TRBV6-4 and TRBJ2-3; perhaps TRBD2 as D (6 bases). The DNA for the CDR3 is TGTGCCAGCAGTACCGGGAGTACAGATACGCAGTATTTT. It codes for CASSTGSTDTQYF.